This T cell receptor (beta chain) was recorded in a study of control samples from healthy donors and cancer patients. The protocol was immunoSEQ multiplex PCR, while the TCRdb copy is restricted to in-frame clones and leaves out a portion. The table has some 130,000 clones, about 90% seen once. The CDR3 totals 17 residues. Trimming at V came to 0 bases and at J to 0 bases, leaving 6 bases not matched to a gene. Looked up from germline, CDR1 is SGHRS and CDR2 is YFSETQ. This TCR came from a woman aged 50 to 65 in good health. The sequenced sample was blood. V usage is TRBV5-1 and J usage is TRBJ2-7; 10 bases fit TRBD2. This CDR3 reads CASSLVLAGDYSYEQYF. The CDR3 region has the DNA TGCGCCAGCAGCTTGGTCCTAGCGGGGGACTACTCCTACGAGCAGTACTTC.